This T cell receptor (beta chain) is from a study of cytomegalovirus exposure and HLA in healthy donors. In the PCR, 60 Vbeta and 13 Jbeta primers were used. Generated by immunoSEQ multiplex PCR, the TCRdb table keeps only in-frame clones and is missing some. There are 150,000 or so clones in the sample; roughly 80% occur only once, and about 6.3% lies in the top ten. With 5 bases clipped from V and 6 bases from J, the junction kept 13 bases outside the gene matches. Germline V gives CDR1 SEHNR, CDR2 FQNEAQ (reference sequence). The CDR3 has 16 amino acids. Overall study findings and caveats: A later analysis reportedly identified an Asian-associated ancestry cluster as carrying fewer N-insertions than the roughly 700-donor mean.

In regard to this clone: What it binds is unknown.

The TCR comes from a male donor in good health and CMV-seropositive. The gene calls are TRBV7-9 and TRBJ2-1; 7 bases are a match to TRBD2. Input material: PBMCs. The CDR3 nucleotides read TGTGCCAGCAGCATATGGGACCGGGACTACGGCAATGAGCAGTTCTTC. As protein: CASSIWDRDYGNEQFF.